These 31 T cell receptor beta chains came from one sample sequenced in a study of blood T cell repertoires in COVID-19. The protocol was immunoSEQ multiplex PCR, while the TCRdb copy is restricted to in-frame clones and leaves out a portion. The sample consists of about 200,000 clones, around four fifths of them appearing once. Input material: peripheral blood. The receptors here all came from a human donor with acute or convalescent COVID-19. The donor label of this sample is uncertain.

The J gene is TRBJ2-2, the V gene TRBV6-4, with 9 bases matching TRBD2. The CDR3 runs to 17 residues. V gave up 4 bases and J gave up 0 bases; unmatched junction bases: 6. CDR1 is MRHNA, CDR2 SNTAGT, per germline. Here the CDR3 DNA reads TGTGCCAGCAGTGTACGGCTAGCGGGAACGAACACCGGGGAGCTGTTTTTT. It encodes CASSVRLAGTNTGELFF.

This clone was counted a single time. V gene TRBV20-1 combines with J gene TRBJ2-7; D possibly corresponds to TRBD1 (6 bases). Germline V lookup: CDR1 DFQATT, CDR2 SNEGSKA (reference sequence). V lost 3 bases, J lost 0 bases, and 9 bases lay in between. The CDR3 has 13 residues. The chain's CDR3 is CSASRGSSYEQYF. The CDR3 DNA reads as TGCAGTGCTAGTAGGGGGAGCTCCTACGAGCAGTACTTC.

The chain recombines TRBV19 with TRBJ1-5; 9 nucleotides align to TRBD1. CDR3 length equals 16 residues. With 8 bases clipped from V and 2 bases from J, the junction kept 10 bases outside the gene matches. From germline, CDR1 is LNHDA and CDR2 SQIVND (reference sequence). The CDR3 spells CASRFTGGVGNQPQHF. The CDR3 DNA reads as TGTGCCAGTCGATTTACAGGGGGCGTAGGCAATCAGCCCCAGCATTTT.

This chain links TRBV7-2 with TRBJ2-3; 11 bases agree with TRBD2. The CDR3 sequence is 17 residues long. The germline V gene encodes CDR1 SGHTA and CDR2 FQGNSA. V gave up 2 bases and J gave up 7 bases; unmatched junction bases: 11. In DNA form, the CDR3 reads TGTGCCAGCAGCTTAAGCACTAGCGGGAGATCAGGTTATACGCAGTATTTT. Its protein is CASSLSTSGRSGYTQYF.

V gene TRBV28 combines with J gene TRBJ2-1; D may be TRBD1 (6 bases). The CDR3 consists of 17 residues. CDR1 MDHEN and CDR2 SYDVKM come from the germline V gene. V dropped 6 bases and J dropped 1 base, with 19 bases sitting between them. The CDR3 reads CASRPLQGLRSYNEQFF. CDR3 coding DNA: TGTGCCAGCAGGCCGCTCCAGGGGTTAAGGTCCTACAATGAGCAGTTCTTC.

The J gene is TRBJ2-5, the V gene TRBV7-9; TRBD2 aligns across 7 bases. Germline trimming cut 0 bases from V and 3 bases from J; bases unmatched to any gene: 4. Germline CDR1 reads SEHNR; CDR2 reads FQNEAQ (reference sequence). The CDR3 loop spans 15 amino acids. CDR3 DNA sequence: TGTGCCAGCAGCTTAGCTAGGGACTATAAAGAGACCCAGTACTTC. Translation: CASSLARDYKETQYF.

V and J are TRBV30 and TRBJ1-6, with D possibly matching TRBD1 (5 bases). There are 14 residues in the CDR3. V lost 4 bases and J lost 7, with 14 bases in between. CDR1 and CDR2 (germline): GTSNPN, SVGIG (reference sequence). For the CDR3, the DNA is TGTGCCTGGACGGGGCGGGGCTCGAATTCACCCCTCCACTTT. Its protein product is CAWTGRGSNSPLHF.

V usage is TRBV30 and J usage is TRBJ2-7; 7 bases are shared with TRBD1. The CDR3 has 14 residues. The germline V gene encodes CDR1 GTSNPN and CDR2 SVGIG (reference sequence). With V trimmed by 1 base and J by 4 bases, 7 bases remained unmatched. The chain's CDR3 is CAWSGDRVGYEQYF. CDR3 sequence (DNA): TGTGCCTGGAGTGGAGACAGGGTCGGGTACGAGCAGTACTTC.

The genes are TRBV7-9 and TRBJ1-5; TRBD1 agrees at 7 bases. The V and J ends lost 3 bases and 4 bases, in that order; junction bases with no gene match: 9. The CDR3 totals 16 residues. Germline-derived CDR1 and CDR2 are SEHNR and FQNEAQ (reference sequence). The CDR3 sequence: CASSFTGAAHNQPQHF. The CDR3 region has the DNA TGTGCCAGCAGCTTCACAGGGGCTGCACATAATCAGCCCCAGCATTTT.

V gene TRBV24-1 combines with J gene TRBJ2-1; 11 nucleotides line up with TRBD2. Germline CDR1 is KGHDR and CDR2 is SFDVKD. V shed 3 bases and J 6 bases; nucleotides not matched to a gene: 6. The CDR3 runs 16 residues. The CDR3 loop reads CATSDPTSGRINEQFF. As DNA, the CDR3 is TGTGCCACCAGTGATCCCACTAGCGGGAGAATCAATGAGCAGTTCTTC.

The V gene is TRBV2, the J gene TRBJ1-5; D perhaps matches TRBD1 (5 bases). The CDR3 contains 15 residues. The germline gives CDR1 SNHLY, CDR2 FYNNEI. V gave up 2 bases and J gave up 7 bases, with 15 bases separating them. The CDR3 region is CASSERVGGKQPQHF. The CDR3 DNA is TGTGCCAGCAGTGAAAGGGTGGGGGGAAAGCAGCCCCAGCATTTT. The variable domain in full, completed from reference TRBV2 and TRBJ1-5, reads EPEVTQTPSHQVTQMGQEVILRCVPISNHLYFYWYRQILGQKVEFLVSFYNNEISEKSEIFDDQFSVERPDGSNFTLKIRSTKLEDSAMYFCASSERVGGKQPQHFGDGTRLSIL.

The chain carries TRBV6-1 and TRBJ1-2; D is perhaps TRBD1 (6 bases). The CDR3 sequence is 14 residues long. V dropped 2 bases and J dropped 4 bases, with 11 bases sitting between them. Germline V gene lookup returns CDR1 MNHNS and CDR2 SASEGT. CDR3 sequence (DNA): TGTGCCAGCAGTGAATTAAACAGGGCCTATGGCTACACCTTC. It translates to CASSELNRAYGYTF.

The rearrangement uses TRBV3-1 (or the pseudogene TRBV3-2) and TRBJ1-1; the match to TRBD1 covers 10 bases. V was pared by 4 bases and J by 0 bases, with 5 bases of the junction left unmatched. CDR3 length: 16 residues. Germline CDR1 is LGHDT and CDR2 is YNNKEL (reference sequence). The CDR3 is CASSPRDRGLNTEAFF. The CDR3 DNA is TGTGCCAGCAGCCCTCGGGACAGGGGACTGAACACTGAAGCTTTCTTT.

V and J are TRBV3-1 (or the pseudogene TRBV3-2) and TRBJ1-5; D not certain. The CDR3 totals 13 residues. V shed 5 bases and J shed 5 bases, with 10 bases lying between them. Germline CDR1 LGHDT, CDR2 YNNKEL (reference sequence). This CDR3 reads CASSTHGDQPQHF. As DNA, the CDR3 is TGTGCCAGCAGCACCCACGGAGATCAGCCCCAGCATTTT.

V gene TRBV7-2 combines with J gene TRBJ2-4, with a weak D call TRBD1 (6 bases). CDR3 length: 17 residues. Trimming took off 0 bases at V and 0 bases at J, with 12 bases between the two ends. Germline CDR1 reads SGHTA; CDR2 reads FQGNSA. The CDR3 nucleotides are TGTGCCAGCAGCTTAGCGCAGCAGGGGCTAGCCAAAAACATTCAGTACTTC. Translation gives CASSLAQQGLAKNIQYF.

The CDR3 DNA reads TGTGCCAGCAGCCAAGATCAGGGCCCGAACACCGGGGAGCTGTTTTTT. It codes for CASSQDQGPNTGELFF. The genes are TRBV4-2 and TRBJ2-2; tentatively, D is TRBD1 (5 bases). Germline assignment: CDR1 LGHNA and CDR2 YNFKEQ. This CDR3 spans 16 amino acids. Trimming removed 0 bases from V and 0 bases from J, with 8 bases in between.

This clone was seen only once. V is TRBV19 and J is TRBJ2-3; D is undetermined. The CDR3 is 15 residues long. V was shortened by 6 bases and J by 1 base, with 14 bases between the two germline ends. From germline, CDR1 is LNHDA and CDR2 SQIVND (reference sequence). The CDR3 nucleotides read TGTGCCAGTAGAGACGGCTCCCTAGGCACAGATACGCAGTATTTT. This translates into CASRDGSLGTDTQYF.

The CDR3 here is CASSSITGGRETQYF. The CDR3 bases are TGTGCCAGTAGTAGTATAACAGGGGGGAGGGAGACCCAGTACTTC. The V and J genes are TRBV19 and TRBJ2-5; the match to TRBD1 covers 8 bases. After removal of 4 bases from V and 5 bases from J, the junction contained 9 bases not matched to a gene. CDR3 length equals 15 residues. Germline V gene sequence: CDR1 LNHDA, CDR2 SQIVND (reference sequence). The complete variable domain, with remaining parts taken from reference TRBV19 and TRBJ2-5, reads DGGITQSPKYLFRKEGQNVTLSCEQNLNHDAMYWYRQDPGQGLRLIYYSQIVNDFQKGDIAEGYSVSREKKESFPLTVTSAQKNPTAFYLCASSSITGGRETQYFGPGTRLLVL.

This clone has ten or more counts. The chain joins TRBV5-4 to TRBJ2-2, with TRBD2 matching over 7 bases. J was trimmed by 6 bases and V by 2 bases; bases with no gene match: 4. Per the germline V gene, CDR1 is SGHNT and CDR2 is YYREEE (reference sequence). This CDR3 has 14 residues. The CDR3 region has the DNA TGTGCCAGCAGCTTAGGCGGGAGCCCCGGGGAGCTGTTTTTT. Residues: CASSLGGSPGELFF. Full variable domain (missing parts from reference TRBV5-4 and TRBJ2-2): ETGVTQSPTHLIKTRGQQVTLRCSSQSGHNTVSWYQQALGQGPQFIFQYYREEENGRGNFPPRFSGLQFPNYSSELNVNALELDDSALYLCASSLGGSPGELFFGEGSRLTVL.

The chain recombines TRBV5-1 with TRBJ2-3; maybe TRBD2 (5 bases). Looked up from germline, CDR1 is SGHRS and CDR2 is YFSETQ. This CDR3 has 16 residues. V shed 5 bases and J shed 2 bases, with 18 bases lying between them. CDR3: CASSPAGQSPTDTQYF. The CDR3 nucleotides are TGCGCCAGCAGTCCCGCGGGCCAGTCGCCCACAGATACGCAGTATTTT. Full variable domain (remainder filled in from reference TRBV5-1 and TRBJ2-3): KAGVTQTPRYLIKTRGQQVTLSCSPISGHRSVSWYQQTPGQGLQFLFEYFSETQRNKGNFPGRFSGRQFSNSRSEMNVSTLELGDSALYLCASSPAGQSPTDTQYFGPGTRLTVL.

V gene TRBV29-1 combines with J gene TRBJ2-3, with 8 bases aligning to TRBD2. This CDR3 spans 13 amino acids. Germline CDR1 SQVTM, CDR2 ANQGSEA. J was trimmed by 3 bases and V by 5 bases; bases with no gene match: 4. The CDR3 reads CSVLLAGTDTQYF. In nucleotides, the CDR3 is TGCAGCGTTCTGCTAGCGGGTACAGATACGCAGTATTTT.

V usage is TRBV12-3 or TRBV12-4 and J usage is TRBJ2-7, with no clear D. This CDR3 has 13 residues. With 4 bases removed from V and 3 bases from J, the gap between germline ends came to 10 bases. In nucleotides, the CDR3 is TGTGCCAGCAGTTCTCTAGAAGGCTACGAGCAGTACTTC. Encoded protein: CASSSLEGYEQYF.

The chain links TRBV6-6 to TRBJ1-1; weak D call: TRBD1 (5 bases). The CDR3 totals 13 residues. V lost 6 bases, J lost 1 base, and 9 bases lay in between. Germline loops: CDR1 MNHNY, CDR2 SVGAGI (reference sequence). CDR3 residues: CASSSTGNTEAFF. CDR3 nucleotides: TGTGCCAGCAGCTCCACAGGGAACACTGAAGCTTTCTTT.

The chain uses TRBV2 and TRBJ1-1, with a weak D call TRBD1 (5 bases). Germline V gene data show CDR1 as SNHLY and CDR2 as FYNNEI. The CDR3 is 14 residues long. V was clipped by 7 bases and J by 0 bases, with 12 bases between them. The DNA for the CDR3 is TGTGCCAGCAAAAAGACAGACCTGAACACTGAAGCTTTCTTT. Translated: CASKKTDLNTEAFF.

V and J are TRBV13 and TRBJ2-1; D perhaps matches TRBD2 (7 bases). The V gene's germline CDR1 is PRHDT and CDR2 FYEKMQ (reference sequence). This CDR3 contains 16 residues. Trimming took off 5 bases at V and 4 bases at J, with 18 bases between the two ends. CDR3 amino acids: CASSISQGGRYNEQFF. The DNA for the CDR3 is TGTGCCAGCAGCATCTCACAGGGAGGGAGGTACAATGAGCAGTTCTTC.

The chain has TRBV7-9 and TRBJ2-3; 8 bases fit TRBD1. Germline-derived CDR1 and CDR2 are SEHNR and FQNEAQ (reference sequence). Losses at the gene ends were 5 bases for V and 6 bases for J; bases not matched to a gene: 10. The CDR3 consists of 15 residues. The DNA for the CDR3 is TGTGCCAGCAGCATTGGGACAGGACTGTCGGATACGCAGTATTTT. Its translation: CASSIGTGLSDTQYF.

This sequence joins TRBV7-2 and TRBJ2-3, with a tentative D call TRBD1 (7 bases). V was clipped by 1 base and J by 4 bases, with 15 bases between them. The CDR3 loop spans 16 amino acids. Germline-derived CDR1 and CDR2 are SGHTA and FQGNSA. This CDR3 reads CASSLGLGRGPDTQYF. The CDR3 nucleotides are TGTGCCAGCAGCTTAGGACTAGGTAGGGGGCCAGATACGCAGTATTTT.

The table lists this clone with a few counts. The rearrangement joins TRBV5-1 to TRBJ1-5; the D gene is possibly TRBD1 (6 bases). The CDR3 contains 16 residues. V lost 0 bases, J lost 1 base, and 11 bases lay in between. Germline CDR1 and CDR2: SGHRS and YFSETQ. The CDR3 nucleotides read TGCGCCAGCAGCTTGGGATCCGGACAGAGCAATCAGCCCCAGCATTTT. This gives the protein CASSLGSGQSNQPQHF.

V usage is TRBV7-9 and J usage is TRBJ2-7; TRBD2 matches at 7 bases. Germline assignment: CDR1 SEHNR and CDR2 FQNEAQ (reference sequence). Unmatched junction bases numbered 5, after V lost 1 base and J lost 5 bases. The CDR3 contains 14 residues. The CDR3 here is CASSLVPGRNEQYF. The CDR3 DNA follows: TGTGCCAGCAGCTTAGTCCCCGGGAGGAACGAGCAGTACTTC.

V gene TRBV6-4 combines with J gene TRBJ1-1; D is undetermined. Trimming took 6 bases from V and 9 from J, leaving 17 bases between them. The V gene's germline CDR1 is MRHNA and CDR2 SNTAGT. CDR3 length equals 13 residues. CDR3 bases: TGTGCCAGCAGCCTGACACACGGCTTACAAGCTTTCTTT. This translates into CASSLTHGLQAFF.

This rearrangement joins TRBV2 to TRBJ2-3, with a weak D call TRBD1 (6 bases). Germline-derived CDR1 and CDR2 are SNHLY and FYNNEI. With 6 bases removed from V and 8 bases from J, the gap between germline ends came to 12 bases. This CDR3 has 12 residues. CDR3 sequence (DNA): TGTGCCAGCAGAGACGAAGGGGGTACGCAGTATTTT. Protein sequence: CASRDEGGTQYF. The whole variable domain, filled in from reference TRBV2 and TRBJ2-3, reads EPEVTQTPSHQVTQMGQEVILRCVPISNHLYFYWYRQILGQKVEFLVSFYNNEISEKSEIFDDQFSVERPDGSNFTLKIRSTKLEDSAMYFCASRDEGGTQYFGPGTRLTVL.